Below, one T cell receptor (beta chain) is given with its context. The antigen is unknown. The V gene's germline CDR1 is SGHDT and CDR2 YYEEEE. J was trimmed by 1 base and V by 7 bases; bases with no gene match: 12. CDR3 length equals 16 residues. This sample was included in a study of beta chain features in type 1 diabetes. The study, taken as a whole, reports: Type 1 diabetes patients had TCRB CDR3s that were shorter (moderately but significantly so) in all four CD4+ subsets. The similarity of naive, central memory and Treg TCRB repertoires appeared greater among patients than among healthy donors.

Sequenced material consisted of expressed TCRB transcripts (all of the isolated RNA was reverse transcribed). The repertoire was sequenced with immunoSEQ multiplex PCR; TCRdb's copy has only in-frame clones and lacks some. The sample has about 130,000 clones, around 9% seen once; the top ten hold 0.7% to 0.85%. The receptor was derived from a man younger than 45 with type 1 diabetes. The chain has TRBV5-6 and TRBJ2-3, with 7 bases identical to TRBD2. The specimen sequenced was central memory CD4+ T cells from blood. The CDR3 DNA sequence: TGTGCCAGCCATCGGGAGCGGGGCTTGGGCACAGATACGCAGTATTTT. The encoded protein is CASHRERGLGTDTQYF.